The next 11 T cell receptor beta chains were all read from a single sample in a study of T cell responses to AZD1222 COVID-19 vaccine (dated by TCRdb to 2020 to 2023). Receptors were amplified or captured by the immunoSEQ multiplex PCR assay. Entries here come from immuneACCESS through TCRdb and include only in-frame sequences with V and J called. Some clones fail to appear in such tables; in the studies checked, an unresolved V gene covers under half of the shortfall, and the cause of the remainder is unknown. Present in this sample are 70,000 to 100,000 clones, approximately 85% of which were seen just once. The top ten clones comprise 3.4% of the sample. In light of the paper, this sample's time point label describes: about 28 days (+/-7) after the second vaccine dose. The sample was peripheral blood, taken 28 days after the second AZD1222 dose. The receptors were sampled from an adult who received the AZD1222 COVID-19 vaccine.

The genes are TRBV6-5 and TRBJ2-5; TRBD1 is a possible D gene (6 bases). V was pared by 6 bases and J by 5 bases, with 13 bases between. The germline V gene has CDR1 MNHEY and CDR2 SVGAGI. The CDR3 loop spans 13 amino acids. Written as DNA, the CDR3 is TGTGCCAGCAGGAAACAGGGATGGGAGACCCAGTACTTC. Amino acids: CASRKQGWETQYF.

The rearrangement links TRBV27 to TRBJ2-6; perhaps TRBD2 as D (6 bases). The germline V and J ends were trimmed by 1 base and 2 bases, with 15 bases remaining between them. The length of the CDR3 is 18 residues. Germline lookup yields CDR1 MNHEY and CDR2 SMNVEV (reference sequence). In DNA, the CDR3 is TGTGCCAGCAGTTTATTCGGGGGACTGCCGCCTGGGGCCAACGTCCTGACTTTC. This gives the protein CASSLFGGLPPGANVLTF. Full variable domain (missing parts from reference TRBV27 and TRBJ2-6): EAQVTQNPRYLITVTGKKLTVTCSQNMNHEYMSWYRQDPGLGLRQIYYSMNVEVTDKGDVPEGYKVSRKEKRNFPLILESPSPNQTSLYFCASSLFGGLPPGANVLTFGAGSRLTVL.

The V and J genes are TRBV27 and TRBJ1-1; TRBD1 matches 8 bases. With V trimmed by 4 bases and J by 0 bases, 7 bases remained unmatched. Germline V lookup: CDR1 MNHEY, CDR2 SMNVEV (reference sequence). The CDR3 has 16 amino acids. The CDR3, as DNA: TGTGCCAGCAGTTCGGGGACAGGCGACATGAACACTGAAGCTTTCTTT. It codes for CASSSGTGDMNTEAFF.

The chain is built from TRBV5-1 and TRBJ1-5, with D perhaps TRBD1 (5 bases). CDR3 length: 14 residues. Germline V gives CDR1 SGHRS, CDR2 YFSETQ. The V end lost 0 bases, the J end lost 10 bases, and 14 bases lay between the germline ends. CDR3 DNA sequence: TGCGCCAGCAGCTTGGCGCAGGGAGTTGGTCCCCAGCATTTT. Residues: CASSLAQGVGPQHF.

The rearrangement links TRBV11-3 to TRBJ2-3; possibly TRBD1 or TRBD2 for D (5 bases each). CDR3 length: 14 residues. Germline-derived CDR1 and CDR2 are SGHNT and YENEEA. The ends were cut back, 1 base at V and 1 base at J, with 6 bases in the middle. As DNA, the CDR3 is TGTGCCAGCAGCTTAGGAGGGGGCACAGATACGCAGTATTTT. It is translated as CASSLGGGTDTQYF.

The gene calls are TRBV4-1 and TRBJ1-3; D ambiguous. V was trimmed by 4 bases and J by 6 bases, leaving 13 bases between them. The CDR3 extends over 14 amino acids. Per the germline V gene, CDR1 is MGHRA and CDR2 is YSYEKL. CDR3 amino acids: CASSPADLENTIYF. CDR3 DNA sequence: TGCGCCAGCAGCCCGGCCGACTTGGAAAACACCATATATTTT.

In DNA form, the CDR3 reads TGCAGCGTTGGAGGGGGACAGGGTGACTACGAGCAGTACTTC. Its protein product is CSVGGGQGDYEQYF. This chain uses TRBV29-1 with TRBJ2-7; 9 positions match TRBD1. CDR1 is SQVTM and CDR2 is ANQGSEA in the germline V gene. CDR3 length: 14 amino acids. V lost 4 bases to trimming and J lost 3 bases; unmatched junction nucleotides: 7.

This clone was observed once. The rearrangement uses TRBV19 and TRBJ2-1; D unresolved. This CDR3 is built from 12 residues. V was cut by 10 bases and J by 5 bases, with 12 bases left in between. The germline CDR1 and CDR2 sequences are LNHDA and SQIVND (reference sequence). The CDR3 coding sequence is TGTGCCACTATGTTGGGTAACAATGAGCAGTTCTTC. This encodes CATMLGNNEQFF. Full variable domain (remainder filled in from reference TRBV19 and TRBJ2-1): DGGITQSPKYLFRKEGQNVTLSCEQNLNHDAMYWYRQDPGQGLRLIYYSQIVNDFQKGDIAEGYSVSREKKESFPLTVTSAQKNPTAFYLCATMLGNNEQFFGPGTRLTVL.

The chain employs TRBV6-5 and TRBJ2-3; D not resolved. The germline gives CDR1 MNHEY, CDR2 SVGAGI. The CDR3 extends over 16 amino acids. V shed 0 bases and J shed 1 base, with 11 bases lying between them. CDR3 protein: CASSYSRRVGTDTQYF. The CDR3 DNA sequence: TGTGCCAGCAGTTACTCCCGACGGGTGGGCACAGATACGCAGTATTTT.

The chain joins TRBV10-3 to TRBJ1-5; D unresolved. CDR3 size: 16 residues. V gave up 0 bases and J gave up 0 bases, with 9 bases separating them. CDR1 is ENHRY and CDR2 is SYGVKD in the germline V gene. CDR3 residues: CAISESIGSSNQPQHF. CDR3 bases: TGTGCCATCAGTGAGTCCATAGGCAGTAGCAATCAGCCCCAGCATTTT.

This clone was recorded once. The genes are TRBV19 and TRBJ2-1; 7 nucleotides align to TRBD1. The CDR3 loop spans 15 amino acids. The V gene end was trimmed by 6 bases and the J gene end by 0 bases; junction bases not matched to a gene: 5. Germline lookup yields CDR1 LNHDA and CDR2 SQIVND (reference sequence). The CDR3 is CASRKDRDSYNEQFF. CDR3 nucleotide sequence: TGTGCCAGTAGGAAAGACAGGGACTCCTACAATGAGCAGTTCTTC.